The clone carrying this T cell receptor beta chain was detected only once. Antigen specificity is unknown. This record belongs to a study of beta chain features in type 1 diabetes. Study background: Cell yields, age and gender were similar between patients and healthy donors. Whole-study results and caveats: An over-representation of cells with high TCR expression could result from cDNA sequencing.

The germline V gene encodes CDR1 ENHRY and CDR2 SYGVKD. CDR3 length equals 13 residues. Losses at the gene ends were 6 bases for V and 2 bases for J; bases not matched to a gene: 3. Sequencing targeted expressed TCRB transcripts, as all isolated RNA had been reverse transcribed. The data were produced by immunoSEQ multiplex PCR, yet TCRdb's version contains in-frame clones alone and is incomplete. The sample lists 350,000 or so clones, about 20% seen once, with under 0.05% in the top ten. The sample comprised naive CD4+ T cells from blood. The receptor's source is a woman aged 18-29 years in good health. This chain links TRBV10-3 with TRBJ1-2, with 7 bases lining up with TRBD1. CDR3 residues: CAIRVGQNYGYTF. CDR3 nucleotides: TGTGCCATCAGGGTGGGACAGAACTATGGCTACACCTTC.